One sample yielded the 27 T cell receptor beta chains listed below, sequenced in a study of naive and memory T cell subsets. Amplification of ligated cDNA took four PCR rounds with SP2 and nested alpha and beta constant primers. TCRdb itself ran the 5' RACE reads through MiXCR, one entry per CDR3 protein. In the table there are tens of thousands of distinct CDR3 sequences, under 10% of which are singletons. A UMI-containing oligonucleotide was joined by 3' ligation to the TCR cDNA template. All receptors come from a female donor in good health.

The genes are TRBV18 and TRBJ1-3; 7 bases agree with TRBD1. The CDR3 runs to 16 residues. J gave up 4 bases and V 3 bases, and 9 bases lay outside the gene matches. The germline CDR1 and CDR2 sequences are KGHSH and LQKENI. The CDR3 bases are TGTGCCAGCTCACCCTCGACAGGGACTGCCGGAAACACCATATATTTT. As protein: CASSPSTGTAGNTIYF.

V is TRBV18 and J is TRBJ1-1; D unresolved. Germline V gives CDR1 KGHSH, CDR2 LQKENI. Deletions cut 0 bases from V and 0 bases from J, with 11 bases between. The CDR3 consists of 16 residues. The CDR3 loop is CASSPPVRGLNTEAFF. The CDR3 DNA reads TGTGCCAGCTCACCACCGGTCAGAGGGTTGAACACTGAAGCTTTCTTT.

The chain is built from TRBV7-9 and TRBJ2-3, with 7 bases aligning to TRBD2. Germline V gives CDR1 SEHNR, CDR2 FQNEAQ (reference sequence). The V gene end was trimmed by 7 bases and the J gene end by 4 bases; junction bases not matched to a gene: 11. The CDR3 covers 15 residues. The CDR3 DNA follows: TGTGCCAGCATCAAACCCCGTGGGGGGGCAGATACGCAGTATTTT. It encodes CASIKPRGGADTQYF. Using reference TRBV7-9 and TRBJ2-3 for the parts outside the CDR3, the full variable domain is DTGVSQNPRHKITKRGQNVTFRCDPISEHNRLYWYRQTLGQGPEFLTYFQNEAQLEKSRLLSDRFSAERPKGSFSTLEIQRTEQGDSAMYLCASIKPRGGADTQYFGPGTRLTVL.

This clonotype was counted many times. J is TRBJ1-1 and V is TRBV19; D unclear. Germline lookup yields CDR1 LNHDA and CDR2 SQIVND (reference sequence). This CDR3 comprises 14 residues. Trimming took 4 bases from V and 13 from J, leaving 22 bases between them. CDR3 sequence: CASSTKGDTLVGFF. The CDR3 DNA sequence: TGTGCCAGTAGTACTAAGGGAGATACCTTGGTGGGTTTCTTT.

This clonotype was detected only a few times. The rearrangement uses TRBV20-1 and TRBJ1-1, with D perhaps matching TRBD1 (5 bases). The CDR3 has 14 residues. Germline-derived CDR1 and CDR2 are DFQATT and SNEGSKA (reference sequence). The V and J ends lost 6 bases and 5 bases respectively, with 19 bases between them. CDR3 amino acids: CSARMTGTRTEAFF. CDR3 in DNA: TGCAGTGCGAGGATGACCGGGACGAGGACTGAAGCTTTCTTT.

This clonotype was picked up a small number of times. The chain couples TRBV7-9 to TRBJ2-6, with D perhaps matching TRBD2 (6 bases). CDR1 and CDR2 (germline): SEHNR, FQNEAQ (reference sequence). The CDR3 runs 18 residues. Trimming stripped 2 bases from V and 0 bases from J, with 14 bases between. The CDR3 is CASSLSREASSGANVLTF. In nucleotides, the CDR3 is TGTGCCAGCAGCTTATCGCGGGAAGCCAGCTCTGGGGCCAACGTCCTGACTTTC.

This rearrangement joins TRBV9 to TRBJ2-7; perhaps TRBD2 as D (6 bases). The CDR3 has 14 amino acids. The V end was cut by 4 bases, the J end by 0 bases, with 11 bases between. Germline V gene sequence: CDR1 SGDLS, CDR2 YYNGEE. This CDR3 reads CASSPSDNSYEQYF. The CDR3 nucleotides are TGTGCCAGCAGCCCTAGCGACAACTCCTACGAGCAGTACTTC.

This clonotype has ten or more counts. CDR3 in amino acids: CSVERISGYTF. The CDR3 nucleotides read TGCAGCGTGGAAAGGATTTCTGGCTACACCTTC. The chain employs TRBV29-1 and TRBJ1-2; no reliable D call. The length of the CDR3 is 11 residues. The V and J ends lost 6 bases and 7 bases respectively, with 12 bases between them. CDR1 SQVTM and CDR2 ANQGSEA come from the germline V gene. Together with reference TRBV29-1 and TRBJ1-2, the CDR3 gives the full variable domain: SAVISQKPSRDICQRGTSLTIQCQVDSQVTMMFWYRQQPGQSLTLIATANQGSEATYESGFVIDKFPISRPNLTFSTLTVSNMSPEDSSIYLCSVERISGYTFGSGTRLTVV.

This clonotype showed up just a few times. The V gene is TRBV7-8, the J gene TRBJ2-3, with D possibly matching TRBD2 (6 bases). The CDR3 length is 16 residues. CDR1 is SGHVS, CDR2 FQNEAQ, per germline. With 6 bases removed from V and 1 base from J, the gap between germline ends came to 17 bases. CDR3 DNA: TGTGCCAGCAGTCTTACCCCGGGACTCCGCACAGATACGCAGTATTTT. This encodes CASSLTPGLRTDTQYF.

The chain is built from TRBV9 and TRBJ2-3; no clear D. With 4 bases removed from V and 4 bases from J, the gap between germline ends came to 16 bases. The CDR3 loop spans 15 amino acids. Per the germline V gene, CDR1 is SGDLS and CDR2 is YYNGEE. Here the CDR3 reads CASSPRGADSDTQYF. CDR3 in DNA: TGTGCCAGCAGCCCAAGAGGAGCAGATTCAGATACGCAGTATTTT.

J is TRBJ2-7 and V is TRBV4-1; 10 positions match TRBD1. V gave up 2 bases and J gave up 2 bases; unmatched junction bases: 3. The CDR3 covers 15 residues. Germline V CDR1 and CDR2: MGHRA, YSYEKL. CDR3 loop: CASSQWGTGAYEQYF. The DNA for the CDR3 is TGCGCCAGCAGCCAATGGGGGACAGGGGCCTACGAGCAGTACTTC.

Only a few counts were recorded for this clonotype. The rearrangement links TRBV7-6 to TRBJ1-5; no clear D. There are 14 residues in the CDR3. The ends were cut back, 5 bases at V and 0 bases at J, with 8 bases in the middle. Germline V gene data show CDR1 as SGHVS and CDR2 as FNYEAQ. CDR3 residues: CASSQAHSNQPQHF. The CDR3 DNA reads as TGTGCCAGCAGCCAGGCACATAGCAATCAGCCCCAGCATTTT.

J is TRBJ2-7 and V is TRBV12-3 or TRBV12-4; D remains unclear. This CDR3 is 12 amino acids long. Trimming stripped 2 bases from V and 7 bases from J, with 9 bases between. CDR3 DNA: TGTGCCAGCAGTTTAATTACGGAGGAGCAGTACTTC. It is translated as CASSLITEEQYF.

The gene calls are TRBV7-9 and TRBJ2-2, with 9 positions matching TRBD2. J lost 3 bases, V lost 1 base, and 9 bases had no gene match. The CDR3 extends over 18 amino acids. CDR1 SEHNR and CDR2 FQNEAQ come from the germline V gene (reference sequence). The CDR3 nucleotides are TGTGCCAGCAGCTTAGGGGCGCTGGCGGGAGGGGACACCGGGGAGCTGTTTTTT. Amino acids: CASSLGALAGGDTGELFF. Complete variable domain (other parts from reference TRBV7-9 and TRBJ2-2): DTGVSQNPRHKITKRGQNVTFRCDPISEHNRLYWYRQTLGQGPEFLTYFQNEAQLEKSRLLSDRFSAERPKGSFSTLEIQRTEQGDSAMYLCASSLGALAGGDTGELFFGEGSRLTVL.

V gene TRBV2 combines with J gene TRBJ2-5; 10 nucleotides align to TRBD2. The CDR3 runs 16 residues. Germline lookup yields CDR1 SNHLY and CDR2 FYNNEI. Unmatched junction bases numbered 12, after V lost 6 bases and J lost 5 bases. The CDR3 protein is CASRTFLAGVSETQYF. In DNA form, the CDR3 reads TGTGCCAGCAGGACATTTCTAGCGGGAGTTTCGGAGACCCAGTACTTC.

This clonotype turned up a few times. The CDR3: CSVYAGQGRPYEQYF. The CDR3, as DNA: TGCAGCGTTTACGCGGGACAGGGGAGGCCCTACGAGCAGTACTTC. This sequence joins TRBV29-1 and TRBJ2-7; the match to TRBD1 covers 10 bases. V shed 5 bases, J shed 2 bases, and the junction held 9 bases outside the gene matches. The CDR3 is made up of 15 amino acids. The V gene's germline CDR1 is SQVTM and CDR2 ANQGSEA.

This clonotype has just a few counts. The V gene is TRBV30, the J gene TRBJ2-3; weak D call: TRBD2 (5 bases). In germline, CDR1 is GTSNPN, CDR2 SVGIG (reference sequence). Trimming stripped 0 bases from V and 0 bases from J, with 10 bases between. The CDR3 length is 15 residues. Here the CDR3 DNA reads TGTGCCTGGAGTGTAGTGGCGGGCAGCACAGATACGCAGTATTTT. Protein: CAWSVVAGSTDTQYF.

This clonotype was picked up a small number of times. This rearrangement joins TRBV7-2 to TRBJ2-1; TRBD2 matches at 9 bases. The length of the CDR3 is 14 residues. Germline CDR1 and CDR2: SGHTA and FQGNSA. With 3 bases clipped from V and 10 bases from J, the junction kept 7 bases outside the gene matches. CDR3 loop: CASSFSREGREQFF. CDR3 bases: TGTGCCAGCAGCTTCTCGCGGGAGGGCCGCGAGCAGTTCTTC.

This clonotype came up many times. This chain links TRBV6-5 with TRBJ1-1; D unclear. V lost 6 bases and J 3 bases, leaving 11 bases between the germline ends. The germline CDR1 and CDR2 sequences are MNHEY and SVGAGI. The CDR3 is 13 residues long. The CDR3 coding sequence is TGTGCCAGCAGGCTCCATGGGGACACTGAAGCTTTCTTT. As protein: CASRLHGDTEAFF.

This clonotype appeared a few times. V gene TRBV6-6 combines with J gene TRBJ2-7, with 7 bases aligning to TRBD1. This CDR3 comprises 13 residues. CDR1 is MNHNY, CDR2 SVGAGI, per germline (reference sequence). V was pared by 8 bases and J by 2 bases, with 6 bases of the junction left unmatched. CDR3 amino acids: CASRDRVTYEQYF. The CDR3 nucleotides read TGTGCCAGCCGGGACAGAGTCACCTACGAGCAGTACTTC.

CDR3 coding DNA: TGTGCCAGCAGCTTCCGGGGGGGCCACCTGGAGACCCAGTACTTC. Translated, it gives CASSFRGGHLETQYF. The chain joins TRBV5-4 to TRBJ2-5; 8 bases map to TRBD2. CDR3 size: 15 residues. With 2 bases clipped from V and 5 bases from J, the junction kept 8 bases outside the gene matches. Per germline, CDR1 SGHNT and CDR2 YYREEE (reference sequence). Based on the CDR3 plus reference TRBV5-4 and TRBJ2-5, the full variable domain is ETGVTQSPTHLIKTRGQQVTLRCSSQSGHNTVSWYQQALGQGPQFIFQYYREEENGRGNFPPRFSGLQFPNYSSELNVNALELDDSALYLCASSFRGGHLETQYFGPGTRLLVL.

The sample holds a few counts of this clonotype. The chain combines TRBV18 with TRBJ2-1; 14 nucleotides line up with TRBD2. The CDR3 extends over 17 amino acids. With 4 bases clipped from V and 9 bases from J, the junction kept 11 bases outside the gene matches. In germline, CDR1 is KGHSH, CDR2 LQKENI. The CDR3 nucleotides read TGTGCCAGCTCACGCGTTTTGGGGACTAGCGGGAGAAGTGAGCAGTTCTTC. Translated, it gives CASSRVLGTSGRSEQFF.

This clonotype was counted a few times. The chain employs TRBV12-3 or TRBV12-4 and TRBJ1-4; 7 bases are shared with TRBD1. With 5 bases clipped from V and 7 bases from J, the junction kept 4 bases outside the gene matches. The CDR3 has 13 amino acids. Here the CDR3 DNA reads TGTGCCAGCAGTCTGACAGGGCTTGAAAAACTGTTTTTT. It codes for CASSLTGLEKLFF.

The table lists this clonotype with a few counts. J is TRBJ1-3 and V is TRBV5-5; D may be TRBD1 (6 bases). Germline CDR1 SGHKS, CDR2 YYEKEE (reference sequence). Deletions cut 4 bases from V and 0 bases from J, with 11 bases between. The CDR3 spans 15 residues. The CDR3: CASSPDRNSGNTIYF. The CDR3 DNA reads TGTGCCAGCAGCCCAGACAGGAACTCTGGAAACACCATATATTTT. The entire variable domain, with the rest obtained from reference TRBV5-5 and TRBJ1-3, is as follows: DAGVTQSPTHLIKTRGQQVTLRCSPISGHKSVSWYQQVLGQGPQFIFQYYEKEERGRGNFPDRFSARQFPNYSSELNVNALLLGDSALYLCASSPDRNSGNTIYFGEGSWLTVV.

This clonotype showed up just a few times. The chain links TRBV6-5 to TRBJ2-3; 7 bases are shared with TRBD2. Germline V gene sequence: CDR1 MNHEY, CDR2 SVGAGI. J gave up 2 bases and V 4 bases, and 9 bases lay outside the gene matches. CDR3 length: 16 residues. The CDR3 nucleotides read TGTGCCAGCAGTTCAACCTTCGGGACTACCACAGATACGCAGTATTTT. Protein sequence: CASSSTFGTTTDTQYF.

This clonotype was detected a few times. J is TRBJ2-1 and V is TRBV7-3; D is possibly TRBD2 (7 bases). The germline V gene has CDR1 SGHTA and CDR2 FQGTGA. V was trimmed by 2 bases and J by 2 bases, leaving 28 bases between them. The CDR3 runs to 21 residues. CDR3 amino acids: CASSLQPRGPKRGKAYNEQFF. The CDR3 coding sequence is TGTGCCAGCAGCTTACAGCCCAGGGGCCCGAAGCGGGGAAAAGCCTACAATGAGCAGTTCTTC.

This clonotype was counted ten times or more. The V call is TRBV10-3, the J call TRBJ1-6; a possible D gene is TRBD1 (5 bases). Trimming stripped 10 bases from V and 7 bases from J, with 17 bases between. The germline V gene encodes CDR1 ENHRY and CDR2 SYGVKD. The CDR3 runs to 14 residues. This chain's CDR3 is CATVLGPFNSPLHF. CDR3 coding DNA: TGTGCCACCGTTTTGGGACCCTTCAATTCACCCCTCCACTTT.